These 19 T cell receptor beta chains share one sample of origin, sequenced in a study of shared clonotypes between healthy human individuals. Clones were sequenced by immunoSEQ multiplex PCR, and TCRdb holds only the in-frame ones, with some missing. The table has roughly 550,000 clones, around 95% seen once. Naive CD8 isolation took CD45RO-negative cells positively selected for CCR7 and excluded terminally differentiated effector memory CD45RA+ cells. The sample consisted of naive CD8+ T cells sorted from blood. These receptors were collected from a woman aged 25-40 years in good health.

This clone was recorded only once. The chain couples TRBV10-2 to TRBJ1-2; 8 bases fit TRBD1. Germline values: CDR1 WSHSY, CDR2 SAAADI. The CDR3 contains 12 residues. Trimming at V came to 8 bases and at J to 7 bases, leaving 6 bases not matched to a gene. DNA of the CDR3: TGCGCCAGCTGGACAGGGATCTCTGGCTACACCTTC. It codes for CASWTGISGYTF.

The chain couples TRBV13 to TRBJ2-7; 9 bases are a match to TRBD1. The CDR3 is 14 amino acids. J was trimmed by 5 bases and V by 4 bases; bases with no gene match: 6. Per germline, CDR1 PRHDT and CDR2 FYEKMQ (reference sequence). The CDR3 sequence is CASSSGQGSDEQYF. In DNA form, the CDR3 reads TGTGCCAGCAGCTCGGGACAGGGTTCCGACGAGCAGTACTTC. Variable domain in full (rest from reference TRBV13 and TRBJ2-7): AAGVIQSPRHLIKEKRETATLKCYPIPRHDTVYWYQQGPGQDPQFLISFYEKMQSDKGSIPDRFSAQQFSDYHSELNMSSLELGDSALYFCASSSGQGSDEQYFGPGTRLTVT.

V is TRBV5-4 and J is TRBJ1-2; weak D call: TRBD1 (6 bases). Germline CDR1 reads SGHNT; CDR2 reads YYREEE (reference sequence). Trimming shortened V by 3 bases and J by 7 bases, and 10 bases separated the two germline ends. The CDR3 is 12 amino acids. In nucleotides, the CDR3 is TGTGCCAGCAGCTCCGGGACATTTGGCTACACCTTC. Protein product: CASSSGTFGYTF.

This chain connects TRBV10-3 to TRBJ1-5, with D perhaps matching TRBD1 (5 bases). V was clipped by 3 bases and J by 2 bases, with 14 bases between them. This CDR3 is built from 16 residues. CDR1 is ENHRY, CDR2 SYGVKD, per germline. The CDR3 spells CAISERGAEGNQPQHF. Here the CDR3 DNA reads TGTGCCATCAGTGAACGAGGGGCGGAAGGCAATCAGCCCCAGCATTTT.

The V gene is TRBV28, the J gene TRBJ2-2; tentatively, D is TRBD2 (5 bases). V lost 7 bases, J lost 6 bases, and 9 bases lay in between. Looked up from germline, CDR1 is MDHEN and CDR2 is SYDVKM. The CDR3 consists of 12 residues. The CDR3 here is CASIAWAGELFF. The CDR3 DNA follows: TGTGCCAGCATAGCGTGGGCCGGGGAGCTGTTTTTT.

This CDR3 is CTSSHPQRELVSSYNEQFF. The CDR3 DNA is TGCACCAGCAGCCATCCTCAGCGGGAGCTGGTTAGCTCCTACAATGAGCAGTTCTTC. The chain carries TRBV1 and TRBJ2-1; TRBD2 is the table's D call, not checked against the DNA. TRBV1 is reported as a pseudogene. The CDR3 consists of 19 residues.

V and J are TRBV27 and TRBJ2-1; D gene uncertain. The V and J ends lost 6 bases and 9 bases respectively, with 9 bases between them. This CDR3 contains 11 residues. The V gene's germline CDR1 is MNHEY and CDR2 SMNVEV (reference sequence). This CDR3 reads CASSFTGEQFF. CDR3 DNA: TGTGCCAGCAGCTTTACTGGTGAGCAGTTCTTC.

The chain uses TRBV28 and TRBJ1-2; TRBD1 matches at 8 bases. Germline V gives CDR1 MDHEN, CDR2 SYDVKM. The V segment lost 2 bases and the J segment 14 bases; nucleotides outside the gene matches: 16. The CDR3 runs to 15 residues. CDR3 bases: TGTGCCAGCAGTTTACCGGGGACAGGCCCCACGGGGGGTACCTTC. Translated: CASSLPGTGPTGGTF.

This sequence joins TRBV4-1 and TRBJ1-3; no clear D. V lost 0 bases and J lost 2, with 8 bases in between. Germline V gene lookup returns CDR1 MGHRA and CDR2 YSYEKL. The CDR3 has 15 residues. Written as DNA, the CDR3 is TGCGCCAGCAGCCAAGACGCCAGGACTGGAAACACCATATATTTT. Amino acids: CASSQDARTGNTIYF.

This rearrangement joins TRBV5-1 to TRBJ1-2, with TRBD1 identical over 7 bases. CDR1 SGHRS and CDR2 YFSETQ come from the germline V gene. Trimming at V came to 2 bases and at J to 4 bases, leaving 14 bases not matched to a gene. The CDR3 covers 17 residues. The CDR3 DNA reads TGCGCCAGCAGCTTACCAAGACAGGGCAAAGGTGTCTATGGCTACACCTTC. Protein: CASSLPRQGKGVYGYTF.

The V gene is TRBV29-1, the J gene TRBJ2-1, with a weak D call TRBD1 (6 bases). CDR3 length: 13 amino acids. Looked up from germline, CDR1 is SQVTM and CDR2 is ANQGSEA. The V end lost 5 bases, the J end lost 0 bases, and 8 bases lay between the germline ends. This chain's CDR3 is CSVKGDSYNEQFF. In DNA, the CDR3 is TGCAGCGTTAAGGGGGACTCCTACAATGAGCAGTTCTTC.

This clone was detected only once. The gene calls are TRBV9 and TRBJ1-2; D uncertain. Trimming shortened V by 4 bases and J by 7 bases, and 14 bases separated the two germline ends. There are 13 residues in the CDR3. Germline assignment: CDR1 SGDLS and CDR2 YYNGEE. CDR3 loop: CASSRRERIGYTF. The DNA of the CDR3 is TGTGCCAGCAGCAGGAGGGAGCGGATTGGCTACACCTTC.

This chain links TRBV7-6 with TRBJ2-1; 7 nucleotides agree with TRBD1. The CDR3 extends over 15 amino acids. Germline-derived CDR1 and CDR2 are SGHVS and FNYEAQ. J gave up 9 bases and V 2 bases, and 10 bases lay outside the gene matches. CDR3 loop: CASSLIGGPGGEQFF. DNA of the CDR3: TGTGCCAGCAGCTTAATCGGTGGCCCAGGGGGTGAGCAGTTCTTC.

As for this clone: This sample includes further DNA sequences coding for the same CDR3. The chain carries TRBV27 and TRBJ2-1, with 7 positions matching TRBD2. V lost 4 bases, J lost 0 bases, and 3 bases stayed unmatched. Germline CDR1 is MNHEY and CDR2 is SMNVEV (reference sequence). The CDR3 totals 15 residues. CDR3 region: CASSSGGSSYNEQFF. CDR3 sequence (DNA): TGTGCCAGCAGTTCGGGCGGGAGCTCCTACAATGAGCAGTTCTTC.

The V gene is TRBV6-1, the J gene TRBJ1-5; D unclear. With 7 bases removed from V and 3 bases from J, the gap between germline ends came to 7 bases. Germline V gene data show CDR1 as MNHNS and CDR2 as SASEGT. This CDR3 region has 12 residues. CDR3 nucleotide sequence: TGTGCCAGCACGGATTACAATCAGCCCCAGCATTTT. This sequence encodes CASTDYNQPQHF.

CDR3 residues: CSVEGLLGGSRAYNEQFF. The CDR3 bases are TGCAGCGTTGAAGGGCTTTTAGGCGGGAGTAGGGCCTACAATGAGCAGTTCTTC. This chain connects TRBV29-1 to TRBJ2-1, with 7 bases identical to TRBD2. CDR3 length equals 18 residues. The germline CDR1 and CDR2 sequences are SQVTM and ANQGSEA. Trimming at V came to 1 base and at J to 2 bases, leaving 14 bases not matched to a gene.

This chain uses TRBV5-4 with TRBJ2-1; tentatively, D is TRBD1 (5 bases). Trimming took off 0 bases at V and 2 bases at J, with 15 bases between the two ends. This CDR3 spans 17 amino acids. CDR1 SGHNT and CDR2 YYREEE come from the germline V gene (reference sequence). CDR3 in amino acids: CASSLELPATAYNEQFF. The CDR3, as DNA: TGTGCCAGCAGCTTGGAACTACCCGCGACAGCCTACAATGAGCAGTTCTTC.

The genes are TRBV9 and TRBJ1-3; 7 bases match TRBD1. V shed 4 bases, J shed 0 bases, and the junction held 10 bases outside the gene matches. Germline assignment: CDR1 SGDLS and CDR2 YYNGEE. The length of the CDR3 is 17 residues. CDR3 sequence (DNA): TGTGCCAGCAGCCCCAGCGACAGGGACAACTCTGGAAACACCATATATTTT. Its translation: CASSPSDRDNSGNTIYF.

The rearrangement joins TRBV28 to TRBJ1-1, with 8 bases aligning to TRBD1. Germline V CDR1 and CDR2: MDHEN, SYDVKM. V lost 5 bases to trimming and J lost 1 base; unmatched junction nucleotides: 21. The CDR3 is 20 residues long. Here the CDR3 reads CASSDTTTGDGSMPNTEAFF. In nucleotides, the CDR3 is TGTGCCAGCAGTGACACAACGACAGGGGATGGGAGTATGCCGAACACTGAAGCTTTCTTT. Supplemented by reference TRBV28 and TRBJ1-1, the full variable domain reads DVKVTQSSRYLVKRTGEKVFLECVQDMDHENMFWYRQDPGLGLRLIYFSYDVKMKEKGDIPEGYSVSREKKERFSLILESASTNQTSMYLCASSDTTTGDGSMPNTEAFFGQGTRLTVV.